This TCR beta chain was retrieved from a study of T cell changes during pregnancy in multiple sclerosis. Sequencing was performed with immunoSEQ multiplex PCR; in TCRdb, only in-frame clones are kept and a portion is missing. The sample comprises under 150,000 clones, 90% to 98% of which are singletons, and around 0.4% rests with the top ten. This clone was seen only once. V lost 4 bases to trimming and J lost 0 bases, with 13 bases between them. The CDR3 has 15 residues. Per germline, CDR1 LNHDA and CDR2 SQIVND (reference sequence). The source was peripheral blood, collected after pregnancy. The rearrangement links TRBV19 to TRBJ2-7; possibly TRBD1 for D (6 bases). The receptor was isolated from a female donor with multiple sclerosis, enrolled in a pregnancy study. CDR3 sequence (DNA): TGTGCCAGTAGTAGGGGACACCAGAGCTCCTACGAGCAGTACTTC. Translation: CASSRGHQSSYEQYF.